These T cell receptor beta chains were read from a single sample in a study of PD-1 blockade in classical Hodgkin lymphoma. The table came from immunoSEQ multiplex PCR; TCRdb's copy has only in-frame clones and leaves some out. The table records 14,000 to 15,000 clones, approximately 82% of them present only once. Sequenced material: peripheral blood mononuclear cells (PBMCs), taken before the second cycle of nivolumab. These receptors were taken from a human donor with classical Hodgkin lymphoma. CDR3s include the opening cysteine and the closing phenylalanine or tryptophan. A D gene is named only where the DNA matches it firmly. Part of the rows lack a size; the others show once, few, many or a class for expanded clones.

d_call j_call v_call clone_size cdr3_nt cdr3_aa
TRBD1 TRBJ2-5 TRBV29-1 few TGCAGCGTTCTCAGGGGGCGACAAGAGACCCAGTACTTC CSVLRGRQETQYF
- TRBJ1-6 TRBV19 - TGTGCCAGTCTTGGGGGAGGTTCACCCCTCCACTTT CASLGGGSPLHF
- TRBJ2-2 TRBV4-2 few TGTGCCAGCAGCCAAGGGAGGGGGGCAGGCACCGGGGAGCTGTTTTTT CASSQGRGAGTGELFF
- TRBJ1-2 TRBV7-2 once TGTGCCAGCAGCTTACCCTTGGCTGGCTATGGCTACACCTTC CASSLPLAGYGYTF
TRBD1 TRBJ1-2 TRBV4-3 few TGCGCCAGCAGCCAAGACAGGGGGCTGGGGGGCTACACCTTC CASSQDRGLGGYTF
TRBD1 TRBJ2-5 TRBV2 - TGTGCCAGCAACCGGGACAGCCAAGAGACCCAGTACTTC CASNRDSQETQYF
- TRBJ1-4 TRBV27 - TGTGCCAGCAGTTTACACGGGACTAATGAAAAACTGTTTTTT CASSLHGTNEKLFF
- TRBJ1-2 TRBV6-6 - TGTGCCAGTGAGGACGCCATTAAGCTGCGCTACACCTTC CASEDAIKLRYTF
- TRBJ2-2 TRBV27 once TGTGCCAGCAGTCCAGCCGGGACTTACACCGGGGAGCTGTTTTTT CASSPAGTYTGELFF
- TRBJ2-2 TRBV4-1 - TGCCAACGAGTGGCAGGGGAGGCCGGGGAGCTGTTTTTT CQRVAGEAGELFF